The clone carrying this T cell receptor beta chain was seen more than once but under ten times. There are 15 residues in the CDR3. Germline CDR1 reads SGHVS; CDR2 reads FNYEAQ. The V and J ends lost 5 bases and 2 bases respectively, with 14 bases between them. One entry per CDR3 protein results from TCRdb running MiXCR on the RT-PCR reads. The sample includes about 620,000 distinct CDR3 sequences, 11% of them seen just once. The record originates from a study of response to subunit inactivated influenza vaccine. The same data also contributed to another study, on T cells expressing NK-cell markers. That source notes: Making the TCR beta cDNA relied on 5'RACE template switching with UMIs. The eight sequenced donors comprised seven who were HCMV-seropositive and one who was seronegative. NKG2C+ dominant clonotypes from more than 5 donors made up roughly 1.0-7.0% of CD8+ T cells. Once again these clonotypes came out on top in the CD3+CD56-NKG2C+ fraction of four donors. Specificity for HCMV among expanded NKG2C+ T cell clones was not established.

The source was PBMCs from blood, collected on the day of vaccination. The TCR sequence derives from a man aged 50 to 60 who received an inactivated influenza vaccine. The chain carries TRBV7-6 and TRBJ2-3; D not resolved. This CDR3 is CASSPTVGHTDTQYF. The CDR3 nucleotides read TGTGCCAGCAGCCCAACGGTTGGTCACACAGATACGCAGTATTTT.